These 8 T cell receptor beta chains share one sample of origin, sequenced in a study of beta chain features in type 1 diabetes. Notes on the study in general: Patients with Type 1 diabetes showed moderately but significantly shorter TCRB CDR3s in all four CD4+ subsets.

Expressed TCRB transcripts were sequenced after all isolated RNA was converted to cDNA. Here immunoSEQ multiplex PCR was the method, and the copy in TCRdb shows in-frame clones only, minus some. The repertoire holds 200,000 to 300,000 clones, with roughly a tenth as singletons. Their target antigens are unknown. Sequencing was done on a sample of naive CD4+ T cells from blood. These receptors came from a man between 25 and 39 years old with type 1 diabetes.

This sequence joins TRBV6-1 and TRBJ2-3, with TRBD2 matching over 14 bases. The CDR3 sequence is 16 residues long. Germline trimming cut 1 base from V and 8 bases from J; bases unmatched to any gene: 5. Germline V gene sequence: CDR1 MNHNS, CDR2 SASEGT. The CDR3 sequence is CASSEGLAGGQSTQYF. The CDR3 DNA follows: TGTGCCAGCAGTGAAGGACTAGCGGGGGGGCAGAGTACGCAGTATTTT.

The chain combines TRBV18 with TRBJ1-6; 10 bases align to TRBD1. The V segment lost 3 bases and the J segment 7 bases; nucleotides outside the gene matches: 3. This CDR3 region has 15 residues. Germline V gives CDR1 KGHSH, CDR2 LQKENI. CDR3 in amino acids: CASSPSGQGNSPLHF. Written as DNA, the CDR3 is TGTGCCAGCTCACCCTCGGGACAGGGGAATTCACCCCTCCACTTT. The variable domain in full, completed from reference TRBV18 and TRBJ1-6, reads NAGVMQNPRHLVRRRGQEARLRCSPMKGHSHVYWYRQLPEEGLKFMVYLQKENIIDESGMPKERFSAEFPKEGPSILRIQQVVRGDSAAYFCASSPSGQGNSPLHFGNGTRLTVT.

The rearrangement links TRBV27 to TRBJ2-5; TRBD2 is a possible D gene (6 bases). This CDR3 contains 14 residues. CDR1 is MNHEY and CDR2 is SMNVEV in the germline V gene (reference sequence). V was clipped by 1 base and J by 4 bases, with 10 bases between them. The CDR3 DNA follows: TGTGCCAGCAGTTTATGGGGAGGTCGAGAGACCCAGTACTTC. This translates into CASSLWGGRETQYF.

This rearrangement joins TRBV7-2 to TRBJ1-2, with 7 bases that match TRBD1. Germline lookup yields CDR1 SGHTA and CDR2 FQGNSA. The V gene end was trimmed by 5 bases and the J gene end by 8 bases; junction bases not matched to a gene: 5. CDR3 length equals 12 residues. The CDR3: CASSLRTGGYTF. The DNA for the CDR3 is TGTGCCAGCAGCCTGAGGACAGGAGGCTACACCTTC.

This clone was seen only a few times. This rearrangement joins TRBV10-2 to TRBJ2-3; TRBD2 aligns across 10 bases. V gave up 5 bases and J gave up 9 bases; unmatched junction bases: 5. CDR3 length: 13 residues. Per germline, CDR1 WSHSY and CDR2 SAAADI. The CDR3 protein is CASSTSLAGTQYF. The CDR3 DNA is TGCGCCAGCAGTACCTCACTAGCGGGGACGCAGTATTTT.

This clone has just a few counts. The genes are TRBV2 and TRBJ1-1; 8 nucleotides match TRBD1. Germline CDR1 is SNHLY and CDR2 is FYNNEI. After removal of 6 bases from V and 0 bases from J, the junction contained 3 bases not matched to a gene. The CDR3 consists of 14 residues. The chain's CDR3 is CASRWTGMNTEAFF. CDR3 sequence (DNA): TGTGCCAGCAGATGGACAGGGATGAACACTGAAGCTTTCTTT.

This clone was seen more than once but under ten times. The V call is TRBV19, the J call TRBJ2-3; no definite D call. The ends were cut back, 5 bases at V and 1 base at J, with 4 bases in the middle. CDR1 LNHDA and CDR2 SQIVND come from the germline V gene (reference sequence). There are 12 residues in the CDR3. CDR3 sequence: CASSFGTDTQYF. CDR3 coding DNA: TGTGCCAGTAGTTTCGGCACAGATACGCAGTATTTT. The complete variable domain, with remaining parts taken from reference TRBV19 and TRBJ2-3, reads DGGITQSPKYLFRKEGQNVTLSCEQNLNHDAMYWYRQDPGQGLRLIYYSQIVNDFQKGDIAEGYSVSREKKESFPLTVTSAQKNPTAFYLCASSFGTDTQYFGPGTRLTVL.

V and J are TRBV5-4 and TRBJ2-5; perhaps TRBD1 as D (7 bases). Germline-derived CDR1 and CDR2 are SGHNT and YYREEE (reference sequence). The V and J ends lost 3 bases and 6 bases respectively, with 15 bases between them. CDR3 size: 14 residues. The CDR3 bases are TGTGCCAGCAGCTCAACAGGGGACTGGAAGACCCAGTACTTC. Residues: CASSSTGDWKTQYF.